Listed below are T cell receptor beta chains from one sample, sequenced in a study of cytomegalovirus exposure and HLA in healthy donors. Method: immunoSEQ multiplex PCR; TCRdb's copy keeps in-frame clones and lacks some. The sample gives roughly 120,000 clones, roughly four fifths of which show up once; about 2.8% is in the top ten. Sequencing input: PBMCs. The receptors were gathered from a woman aged 40-49 years in good health and CMV-seropositive. Each CDR3 is given with its conserved first and last residue. Fields, in order: V gene, D gene, J gene, clone size, CDR3 DNA, CDR3 protein. The D gene is left open where the match is weak. Clone size is given for some rows only: seen once, a few or many times, or a class if the clone is expanded.

>TRBV27|TRBD1|TRBJ2-3|-
TGTGCCAGTAGATTAACAGGGGGCCCAGATACGCAGTATTTT
CASRLTGGPDTQYF
>TRBV29-1|TRBD1|TRBJ2-2|-
TGCAGCGGAAGGACAGGGGGCAACACCGGGGAGCTGTTTTTT
CSGRTGGNTGELFF
>TRBV27|TRBD1|TRBJ1-5|-
TGTGCCAGCAGTCCCGGGACAGAGGGATGGCCCCAGCATTTT
CASSPGTEGWPQHF
>TRBV5-6|TRBD1|TRBJ2-7|-
TGTGCCAGCAGCTTCGGACAGGTAGTGAAGTACTTC
CASSFGQVVKYF
>TRBV7-9|TRBD1|TRBJ2-2|-
TGTGCCAGCCGGGACAGGGTTGCCGGGGAGCTGTTTTTT
CASRDRVAGELFF
>TRBV7-9|TRBD2|TRBJ2-7|-
TGTGCCAGTCATTACGATACCGGGGGGGGTTCCTACGAGCAGTACTTC
CASHYDTGGGSYEQYF
>TRBV11-2|TRBD2|TRBJ2-2|-
TGTGCCAGCAGCTTAGCTAGCGGGGGGGCGACCGGGGAGCTGTTTTTT
CASSLASGGATGELFF
>TRBV6-6|TRBD1|TRBJ2-7|-
TGTGCCAGCAGTAGGAAAGGACAGGGTGGCGAGCAGTACTTC
CASSRKGQGGEQYF
>TRBV5-1|TRBD1|TRBJ1-6|-
TGCGCCAGCAGCCCGGGACAGGGAGGTTCACCCCTCCACTTT
CASSPGQGGSPLHF
>TRBV2|TRBD2|TRBJ2-1|once
TGTGCCAGCAGTGTCAGCGGGGGGGCGTTCAATGAGCAGTTCTTC
CASSVSGGAFNEQFF
>TRBV9|-|TRBJ1-2|-
TGTGCCAGCAGCGACCGGGGGGGATTCTATGGCTACACCTTC
CASSDRGGFYGYTF
>TRBV6-6|TRBD1|TRBJ2-3|-
TGTGCCACCAATAGACAGGGCCCAGATACGCAGTATTTT
CATNRQGPDTQYF
>TRBV27|-|TRBJ2-7|-
TGTGCCAGCAGCCTAGGGGTGGAGCAGTACTTC
CASSLGVEQYF
>TRBV5-1|TRBD1|TRBJ2-7|-
TGCGCCAGCAGCCCGAACAGGGGGCCCGAGCAGTACTTC
CASSPNRGPEQYF
>TRBV7-3|TRBD2|TRBJ2-2|-
TGTGCCAGCAGCTTCACAGCGGGGGAGACCGGGGAGCTGTTTTTT
CASSFTAGETGELFF
>TRBV28|TRBD1|TRBJ1-2|-
TGTGCCAGCAGTTTAGGGGGACAGGACCTCTATGGCTACACCTTC
CASSLGGQDLYGYTF
>TRBV4-1|-|TRBJ1-4|-
TGCGCCAGCAGCCAAGATTGGGCGCGTGCAACTAATGAAAAACTGTTTTTT
CASSQDWARATNEKLFF
>TRBV19|TRBD1|TRBJ2-6|-
TGTGCCAGTAGTTCCACCGGGACAGGGAGTACGTCTGGGGCCAACGTCCTGACTTTC
CASSSTGTGSTSGANVLTF
>TRBV7-2|-|TRBJ2-5|few
TGTGCCAGCAGCTTATTGACAGCCGAGGAGACCCAGTACTTC
CASSLLTAEETQYF
>TRBV5-4|-|TRBJ1-1|-
TGTGCCAGCAGCGCAGGGTCGGACACTGAAGCTTTCTTT
CASSAGSDTEAFF
>TRBV7-6|TRBD1|TRBJ2-7|-
TGTGCCAGCAGCTTAGGGACAGGATCCTACGAGCAGTACTTC
CASSLGTGSYEQYF
>TRBV23-1|TRBD1|TRBJ2-2|-
TGCGCCAGCAGGCCTTGCGCAGGGGGGAACACCGGGGAGCTGTTTTTT
CASRPCAGGNTGELFF
>TRBV7-2|TRBD2|TRBJ2-1|-
TGTGCCAGCAGCTTAGAGGGGACTAGCGGGGCCAATGAGCAGTTCTTC
CASSLEGTSGANEQFF
>TRBV4-3|-|TRBJ1-4|few
TGCGCCAGCAGCCAAGGGCAGGATTTTGCAACTAATGAAAAACTGTTTTTT
CASSQGQDFATNEKLFF
>TRBV28|TRBD1|TRBJ1-4|-
TGTGCCAGCAGTCCAGGGGGCTCATATAATGAAAAACTGTTTTTT
CASSPGGSYNEKLFF
>TRBV6-1|-|TRBJ1-2|-
TGTGCCACCCAGGGCTATGGCTACACCTTC
CATQGYGYTF
>TRBV6-5|-|TRBJ2-5|-
TGTGCCAGCCAGGGCGGGGAGGCCGAGACCCAGTACTTC
CASQGGEAETQYF
>TRBV11-2|-|TRBJ1-3|-
TGTGCCAGCAGCTTAGGGAGCTCTGGAAACACCATATATTTT
CASSLGSSGNTIYF
>TRBV7-9|-|TRBJ1-1|-
TGTGCCAGCAGCTCCTACAGGGACGGGCCCACTGAAGCTTTCTTT
CASSSYRDGPTEAFF
>TRBV30|TRBD2|TRBJ2-2|-
TGTGCCTGGAGTCGCGAAGCGGGGGCAAACACCGGGGAGCTGTTTTTT
CAWSREAGANTGELFF
>TRBV30|-|TRBJ1-3|few
TGTGCCTGGAGTCCTTCCTCGCTACCTGGAAACACCATATATTTT
CAWSPSSLPGNTIYF
>TRBV30|-|TRBJ1-2|-
TGTGCCTGGAGTGTAACAAGGGAGGCAGCCCACGTTACCTTC
CAWSVTREAAHVTF
>TRBV19|TRBD1|TRBJ2-5|few
TGTGCCAGTAGCCCGGGACAGGTTGGGGAGACCCAGTACTTC
CASSPGQVGETQYF
>TRBV21-1|-|TRBJ2-5|-
TGTGCCAGCAGCAGCTTTAGGGGGCGCAAGACCCAGTACTTC
CASSSFRGRKTQYF
>TRBV4-3|TRBD2|TRBJ2-2|few
TGCGCCAGCTGCCGGGAGGTTAGGAACACCGGGGAGCTGTTTTTT
CASCREVRNTGELFF
>TRBV28|TRBD1|TRBJ2-4|-
TGTGCCAGCAGTTTGCCGACAGGGGCGGGGATTCAGTACTTC
CASSLPTGAGIQYF
>TRBV2|-|TRBJ2-5|-
TGTGCCAGCAGTGAGTTTACAGGTCTCCAAGAGACCCAGTACTTC
CASSEFTGLQETQYF
>TRBV6-4|TRBD2|TRBJ2-3|-
TGTGCCAGCAGTGACTCGGATAGCGGGAGTGGAACAGATACGCAGTATTTT
CASSDSDSGSGTDTQYF
>TRBV7-9|TRBD1|TRBJ1-5|-
TGTGCCAGCAGCTCCGGACAGGACTATCAGCCCCAGCATTTT
CASSSGQDYQPQHF
>TRBV10-3|-|TRBJ1-2|-
TGTGCCATCAGTGAGCAGGAGGGTGGCTACACCTTC
CAISEQEGGYTF
>TRBV28|-|TRBJ1-2|few
TGTGCCAGCAGTTCTCACAGGGATGGCTACACCTTC
CASSSHRDGYTF
>TRBV28|TRBD2|TRBJ2-1|few
TGTGCCAGCAGTTTATGGGCGCGGGACGGGAGGGCCCCCTACAATGAGCAGTTCTTC
CASSLWARDGRAPYNEQFF
>TRBV9|TRBD1|TRBJ2-1|-
TGTGCCAGCAGCGACTCGATGGGGACAGGGGTGAGAGAGCAGTTCTTC
CASSDSMGTGVREQFF
>TRBV6-1|TRBD1|TRBJ1-2|few
TGTGCCAGCAGTGACACATTACAGGGGTTCTATGGCTACACCTTC
CASSDTLQGFYGYTF
>TRBV29-1|-|TRBJ1-2|-
TGTACGGGACAAGGGGACTATGGCTACACCTTC
CTGQGDYGYTF